This T cell receptor (beta chain) was recovered during a study of PD-1 blockade in classical Hodgkin lymphoma. Study summary: Patients were infused with nivolumab 3 mg/kg every 2 weeks. Study-level results: TCR diversity rose significantly by C4D1 in CD4+ but not CD8+ cells. It was among complete responders that baseline diversity resembled that of newly diagnosed patients.

In its sample, this clone was seen a few times. Its antigen is not identified. The assay was immunoSEQ multiplex PCR, and TCRdb's table has in-frame clones only and misses some. The sample yields about 27,000 clones, 78% seen once. The CDR3 loop spans 15 amino acids. In germline, CDR1 is LGHNA, CDR2 YSLEER. Trimming took 0 bases from V and 7 from J, leaving 12 bases between them. All the patients suffered relapse after autologous stem cell transplantation, and brentuximab vedotin exposure differed. This specimen consisted of peripheral blood mononuclear cells (PBMCs), obtained before the second cycle of nivolumab. This clonotype was sampled from a human donor with classical Hodgkin lymphoma. This chain links TRBV4-3 with TRBJ1-4; no reliable D call. CDR3: CASSQDSGVGEKLFF. CDR3 coding DNA: TGCGCCAGCAGCCAAGATTCGGGCGTAGGTGAAAAACTGTTTTTT.